These 30 T cell receptor beta chains share one sample of origin, sequenced in a study of blood T cell repertoires in COVID-19. The method was immunoSEQ multiplex PCR; TCRdb's version includes in-frame clones alone and lacks a portion of them. The sample consists of under 250,000 clones, about 86% of them appearing once. Sample: peripheral blood. These receptor sequences come from a man aged 80 or over with acute or convalescent COVID-19.

This chain joins TRBV5-1 and TRBJ2-3, with 8 nucleotides matching TRBD2. Germline CDR1 and CDR2: SGHRS and YFSETQ. The J segment lost 0 bases and the V segment lost 0 bases, leaving 6 bases of the junction unmatched. The CDR3 sequence is 17 residues long. DNA for the CDR3: TGCGCCAGCAGCTTGGTTGGGGTAGCGGGGAGCACAGATACGCAGTATTTT. Its translation: CASSLVGVAGSTDTQYF.

The chain is built from TRBV2 and TRBJ2-1; 9 nucleotides align to TRBD1. This CDR3 has 14 amino acids. Germline V gene lookup returns CDR1 SNHLY and CDR2 FYNNEI. Trimming cost V 8 bases and J 8 bases; bases outside gene matches: 10. CDR3 protein: CASAGQGVFHEQFF. The CDR3 nucleotides are TGTGCCAGCGCGGGACAGGGAGTTTTCCATGAGCAGTTCTTC. The full variable domain, with the rest looked up from reference TRBV2 and TRBJ2-1, is EPEVTQTPSHQVTQMGQEVILRCVPISNHLYFYWYRQILGQKVEFLVSFYNNEISEKSEIFDDQFSVERPDGSNFTLKIRSTKLEDSAMYFCASAGQGVFHEQFFGPGTRLTVL.

V is TRBV14 and J is TRBJ2-1; 10 bases line up with TRBD1. The length of the CDR3 is 17 residues. CDR1 SGHDN and CDR2 FVKESK come from the germline V gene. Germline trimming cut 5 bases from V and 0 bases from J; bases unmatched to any gene: 7. The CDR3 DNA sequence: TGTGCCAGCAGCAGGACAGGGGGAGCGAGCTCCTACAATGAGCAGTTCTTC. This gives the protein CASSRTGGASSYNEQFF.

The V call is TRBV10-3, the J call TRBJ2-3; 7 bases fit TRBD1. This CDR3 spans 14 amino acids. Trimming at V came to 6 bases and at J to 2 bases, leaving 5 bases not matched to a gene. Germline V CDR1 and CDR2: ENHRY, SYGVKD. CDR3: CAIRRDSFTDTQYF. CDR3 coding DNA: TGTGCCATCAGGAGGGACAGCTTCACAGATACGCAGTATTTT.

The sample holds one count of this clone. This chain joins TRBV3-1 (or the pseudogene TRBV3-2) and TRBJ1-2; 10 positions agree with TRBD1. There are 14 residues in the CDR3. The J segment lost 6 bases and the V segment lost 4 bases, leaving 5 bases of the junction unmatched. CDR1 and CDR2 (germline): LGHDT, YNNKEL (reference sequence). The chain's CDR3 is CASSRDRGRDGYTF. CDR3 bases: TGTGCCAGCAGCCGCGACAGGGGGCGCGATGGCTACACCTTC.

The rearrangement links TRBV4-3 to TRBJ1-4; TRBD1 is a possible D gene (6 bases). Trimming pared 2 bases from V and 0 bases from J, leaving 10 bases between. Per germline, CDR1 LGHNA and CDR2 YSLEER. The CDR3 has 16 amino acids. The DNA for the CDR3 is TGCGCCAGCAGCCAACAACAGGGAACAACTAATGAAAAACTGTTTTTT. Its translation: CASSQQQGTTNEKLFF.

The chain uses TRBV7-3 and TRBJ2-2; 9 bases are a match to TRBD1. CDR3 length: 18 amino acids. Germline trimming cut 1 base from V and 6 bases from J; bases unmatched to any gene: 12. CDR1 is SGHTA, CDR2 FQGTGA, per germline. CDR3 sequence: CASSLNDLGQGVAGELFF. The CDR3 DNA follows: TGTGCCAGCAGCTTAAATGATTTGGGACAGGGCGTTGCCGGGGAGCTGTTTTTT.

The chain joins TRBV25-1 to TRBJ1-2; D gene uncertain. Trimming took 1 base from V and 3 from J, leaving 15 bases between them. The germline gives CDR1 MGHDK, CDR2 SYGVNS. The CDR3 has 16 residues. CDR3 bases: TGTGCCAGCAGTGAATGGTCGGACTTCGGGGACTATGGCTACACCTTC. Its translation: CASSEWSDFGDYGYTF.

This clone was seen a handful of times. V is TRBV29-1 and J is TRBJ2-2; D might be TRBD1 (5 bases). Trimming took off 6 bases at V and 6 bases at J, with 11 bases between the two ends. The CDR3 totals 12 residues. In germline, CDR1 is SQVTM, CDR2 ANQGSEA. Written as DNA, the CDR3 is TGCAGCGTAGCACAGGCCGCCGGGGAGCTGTTTTTT. It translates to CSVAQAAGELFF.

The chain recombines TRBV19 with TRBJ1-1; D is unclear. Germline CDR1 is LNHDA and CDR2 is SQIVND (reference sequence). V lost 7 bases and J lost 0, with 9 bases in between. This CDR3 region has 13 residues. CDR3 amino acids: CASNSGLNTEAFF. DNA for the CDR3: TGTGCCAGTAATTCGGGATTGAACACTGAAGCTTTCTTT. The complete variable domain, with remaining parts taken from reference TRBV19 and TRBJ1-1, reads DGGITQSPKYLFRKEGQNVTLSCEQNLNHDAMYWYRQDPGQGLRLIYYSQIVNDFQKGDIAEGYSVSREKKESFPLTVTSAQKNPTAFYLCASNSGLNTEAFFGQGTRLTVV.

This rearrangement joins TRBV3-1 (or the pseudogene TRBV3-2) to TRBJ1-4, with unresolved D. This CDR3 has 15 residues. The germline CDR1 and CDR2 sequences are LGHDT and YNNKEL (reference sequence). The V end lost 3 bases, the J end lost 7 bases, and 15 bases lay between the germline ends. This CDR3 is CASSHPTREFEKLFF. DNA of the CDR3: TGTGCCAGCAGCCATCCAACTAGAGAGTTTGAAAAACTGTTTTTT.

This chain links TRBV18 with TRBJ2-5; unclear D gene. The germline gives CDR1 KGHSH, CDR2 LQKENI. The V and J ends lost 3 bases and 1 base respectively, with 6 bases between them. The CDR3 has 13 amino acids. The CDR3 coding sequence is TGTGCCAGCTCACCGACAATCCAAGAGACCCAGTACTTC. This codes for CASSPTIQETQYF.

The chain combines TRBV7-2 with TRBJ2-1; 11 nucleotides line up with TRBD2. This CDR3 spans 16 amino acids. Unmatched junction bases numbered 6, after V lost 7 bases and J lost 1 base. The germline gives CDR1 SGHTA, CDR2 FQGNSA. CDR3 sequence reads: CASTLSGRGSYNEQFF. CDR3 sequence (DNA): TGTGCCAGCACCCTTAGCGGGAGGGGGTCCTACAATGAGCAGTTCTTC.

The V call is TRBV5-1, the J call TRBJ1-2; D may be TRBD1 (6 bases). V was shortened by 4 bases and J by 4 bases, with 14 bases between the two germline ends. Germline V gives CDR1 SGHRS, CDR2 YFSETQ. The CDR3 is 14 amino acids. CDR3 in amino acids: CASSAVQGSYGYTF. In nucleotides, the CDR3 is TGCGCCAGCAGCGCAGTACAGGGCTCCTATGGCTACACCTTC.

This chain joins TRBV15 and TRBJ1-2; perhaps TRBD1 as D (6 bases). Germline V lookup: CDR1 LNHNV, CDR2 YYDKDF (reference sequence). The CDR3 is 15 amino acids. With 4 bases removed from V and 6 bases from J, the gap between germline ends came to 18 bases. Written as DNA, the CDR3 is TGTGCCACCAGCAAAGAGAGGACAGTGTGGAATGGCTACACCTTC. It is translated as CATSKERTVWNGYTF.

The gene calls are TRBV5-1 and TRBJ1-5; perhaps TRBD1 as D (6 bases). The CDR3 loop spans 15 amino acids. The ends were cut back, 4 bases at V and 2 bases at J, with 13 bases in the middle. Looked up from germline, CDR1 is SGHRS and CDR2 is YFSETQ. The CDR3 DNA reads TGCGCCAGCAGCGTCACAGGGATGGGCAATCAGCCCCAGCATTTT. The encoded protein is CASSVTGMGNQPQHF.

The chain carries TRBV3-1 (or the pseudogene TRBV3-2) and TRBJ2-5; weak D call: TRBD2 (6 bases). Germline V lookup: CDR1 LGHDT, CDR2 YNNKEL (reference sequence). V was cut by 3 bases and J by 3 bases, with 11 bases left in between. The CDR3 has 14 amino acids. The DNA of the CDR3 is TGTGCCAGCAGCCACGCTAGCGTAAAAGAGACCCAGTACTTC. This translates into CASSHASVKETQYF.

The chain has TRBV4-1 and TRBJ2-5; TRBD2 is a possible D gene (6 bases). V lost 4 bases, J lost 5 bases, and 17 bases lay in between. CDR3 size: 15 residues. Looked up from germline, CDR1 is MGHRA and CDR2 is YSYEKL. CDR3 protein: CASSPLREAGETQYF. As DNA, the CDR3 is TGCGCCAGCAGCCCCTTGAGGGAGGCCGGGGAGACCCAGTACTTC.

The rearrangement links TRBV5-1 to TRBJ2-7, with D possibly being TRBD1 (5 bases). CDR1 and CDR2 from the germline V gene are SGHRS and YFSETQ. The CDR3 totals 15 residues. V lost 0 bases to trimming and J lost 1 base, with 11 bases between them. The CDR3 here is CASSLGTRGSYEQYF. As DNA, the CDR3 is TGCGCCAGCAGCTTGGGGACACGAGGTTCCTACGAGCAGTACTTC.

A single count supports this clone. Here the CDR3 reads CASSDPNQPQHF. CDR3 nucleotide sequence: TGTGCCAGCAGTGACCCAAATCAGCCCCAGCATTTT. V and J are TRBV6-1 and TRBJ1-5; D gene ambiguous. The CDR3 runs 12 residues. Germline V gives CDR1 MNHNS, CDR2 SASEGT. V was clipped by 3 bases and J by 4 bases, with 4 bases between them.

A single count supports this clone. V usage is TRBV19 and J usage is TRBJ2-2; tentative D call: TRBD2 (5 bases). Trimming cost V 8 bases and J 1 base, with 8 bases left between them. The germline V gene has CDR1 LNHDA and CDR2 SQIVND (reference sequence). The length of the CDR3 is 13 residues. CDR3 amino acids: CASRAGNTGELFF. CDR3 nucleotides: TGTGCCAGTCGGGCGGGGAACACCGGGGAGCTGTTTTTT. The variable domain in full, completed from reference TRBV19 and TRBJ2-2, reads DGGITQSPKYLFRKEGQNVTLSCEQNLNHDAMYWYRQDPGQGLRLIYYSQIVNDFQKGDIAEGYSVSREKKESFPLTVTSAQKNPTAFYLCASRAGNTGELFFGEGSRLTVL.

V and J are TRBV7-3 and TRBJ2-6, with 10 bases lining up with TRBD1. Germline values: CDR1 SGHTA, CDR2 FQGTGA. The CDR3 spans 19 residues. J gave up 0 bases and V 2 bases, and 7 bases lay outside the gene matches. The CDR3, as DNA: TGTGCCAGCAGCTTAGAGGGACAGGGGAGTAGCTCTGGGGCCAACGTCCTGACTTTC. Translation gives CASSLEGQGSSSGANVLTF.

About this clone: The same CDR3 can be traced to other DNA sequences in this sample. V usage is TRBV2 and J usage is TRBJ2-2, with D maybe TRBD1 (6 bases). The V end lost 7 bases, the J end lost 0 bases, and 12 bases lay between the germline ends. Per the germline V gene, CDR1 is SNHLY and CDR2 is FYNNEI. This CDR3 has 15 residues. Here the CDR3 reads CASNKQGANTGELFF. CDR3 sequence (DNA): TGTGCCAGCAATAAACAGGGTGCGAACACCGGGGAGCTGTTTTTT. Based on the CDR3 plus reference TRBV2 and TRBJ2-2, the full variable domain is EPEVTQTPSHQVTQMGQEVILRCVPISNHLYFYWYRQILGQKVEFLVSFYNNEISEKSEIFDDQFSVERPDGSNFTLKIRSTKLEDSAMYFCASNKQGANTGELFFGEGSRLTVL.

The V call is TRBV5-1, the J call TRBJ2-5; 11 nucleotides match TRBD1. This CDR3 is built from 16 residues. J was trimmed by 7 bases and V by 1 base; bases with no gene match: 9. CDR1 is SGHRS and CDR2 is YFSETQ in the germline V gene. CDR3 sequence (DNA): TGCGCCAGCAGCTTGTACGGACAGGGGGCGGGGACGACCCAGTACTTC. This translates into CASSLYGQGAGTTQYF.

For the CDR3, the DNA is TGTGCCAGCAGGACATCAGGGGCACCTTATGGCTACACCTTC. This sequence encodes CASRTSGAPYGYTF. The genes are TRBV7-9 and TRBJ1-2, with D perhaps TRBD1 (6 bases). Germline V lookup: CDR1 SEHNR, CDR2 FQNEAQ (reference sequence). This CDR3 contains 14 residues. Trimming removed 6 bases from V and 5 bases from J, with 16 bases in between.

On this clone itself: This CDR3 is also generated by other DNA sequences in the sample. This chain connects TRBV7-9 to TRBJ2-7; tentative D call: TRBD1 (5 bases). The V end lost 3 bases, the J end lost 4 bases, and 7 bases lay between the germline ends. The CDR3 sequence is 12 residues long. Germline lookup yields CDR1 SEHNR and CDR2 FQNEAQ (reference sequence). CDR3 protein: CASSLTAYEQYF. DNA for the CDR3: TGTGCCAGCAGCTTGACAGCGTACGAGCAGTACTTC.

The genes are TRBV7-9 and TRBJ2-7; a weak D match, TRBD1 (6 bases). CDR1 is SEHNR and CDR2 is FQNEAQ in the germline V gene (reference sequence). V lost 4 bases and J 1 base, leaving 14 bases between the germline ends. This CDR3 comprises 15 residues. As DNA, the CDR3 is TGTGCCAGCAGCTGGGGGCGGACCGAGTCCTACGAGCAGTACTTC. It yields the protein CASSWGRTESYEQYF.

The chain has TRBV6-2 or TRBV6-3 and TRBJ1-1, with D tentatively TRBD1 (5 bases). Germline CDR1 is MNHEY and CDR2 is SVGEGT. The CDR3 has 12 residues. V dropped 5 bases and J dropped 3 bases, with 7 bases sitting between them. The DNA for the CDR3 is TGTGCCAGCAGTGACAGATACACTGAAGCTTTCTTT. Translation: CASSDRYTEAFF.

This clone was picked up one time. J is TRBJ2-1 and V is TRBV6-2 or TRBV6-3; 10 nucleotides match TRBD1. Germline values: CDR1 MNHEY, CDR2 SVGEGT. The CDR3 is made up of 17 amino acids. Trimming removed 4 bases from V and 0 bases from J; junction bases left unmatched: 6. This chain's CDR3 is CASSLGTGASSYNEQFF. CDR3 sequence (DNA): TGTGCCAGCAGTTTAGGGACAGGGGCCTCCTCCTACAATGAGCAGTTCTTC.

CDR3 bases: TGTGCCAGCAGCTTCGTAGCAGGGGGCTACAATGAGCAGTTCTTC. It translates to CASSFVAGGYNEQFF. The V gene is TRBV7-2, the J gene TRBJ2-1; 7 bases are shared with TRBD1. This CDR3 contains 15 residues. V trimming: 3 bases; J trimming: 3 bases; junction bases outside the gene matches: 5. The germline V gene has CDR1 SGHTA and CDR2 FQGNSA.